Presented here are 30 T cell receptor beta chains from one specimen sequenced in a study of shared clonotypes between healthy human individuals (dated by TCRdb to between 2020 and 2021). Preparation of the library involved the immunoSEQ multiplex PCR assay. Here the immuneACCESS table is served through TCRdb, limited to in-frame sequences with V and J called. Missing clones are a known gap in these copies; in checked studies unresolved V genes cover under half, and the rest lacks a known reason. In all, the sample holds some 2,500,000 clones, and more than 85% of those were seen once. Of the sample, approximately 0.37% is held by the ten largest clones. The sample was naive CD4+ T cells from PBMCs. The sample's cell subset or site, from its label and the paper: CD45RA+ positively selected. These receptors were obtained from a young man in good health. Some clones in this sample may be carry-over from other donors' samples.

CDR3 in DNA: TGTGCCAGCAGTTCCGGAAGCACAGGGGATGAAAAACTGTTTTTT. Translated: CASSSGSTGDEKLFF. V gene TRBV6-6 combines with J gene TRBJ1-4; 7 positions agree with TRBD1. CDR1 and CDR2 from the germline V gene are MNHNY and SVGAGI (reference sequence). Germline trimming cut 4 bases from V and 6 bases from J; bases unmatched to any gene: 8. The CDR3 is made up of 15 amino acids.

The CDR3 bases are TGTGCCAGCAGTGAAAAGTACAGGGGGGACACTGAAGCTTTCTTT. Its protein product is CASSEKYRGDTEAFF. The rearrangement links TRBV6-1 to TRBJ1-1; 8 bases agree with TRBD1. The V gene's germline CDR1 is MNHNS and CDR2 SASEGT. The CDR3 spans 15 residues. With V trimmed by 2 bases and J by 3 bases, 5 bases remained unmatched.

In the case of this clone: This sample also contains other DNA sequences that code for the same CDR3. The rearrangement joins TRBV5-1 to TRBJ2-2, with TRBD1 as a possible D gene (6 bases). Trimming left V 4 bases short and J 4 bases short, with 14 bases between. The CDR3 is made up of 15 amino acids. The germline CDR1 and CDR2 sequences are SGHRS and YFSETQ. The CDR3 region is CASSPNRVGTGELFF. CDR3 bases: TGCGCCAGCAGCCCGAACAGGGTTGGCACCGGGGAGCTGTTTTTT. Full variable domain (missing parts from reference TRBV5-1 and TRBJ2-2): KAGVTQTPRYLIKTRGQQVTLSCSPISGHRSVSWYQQTPGQGLQFLFEYFSETQRNKGNFPGRFSGRQFSNSRSEMNVSTLELGDSALYLCASSPNRVGTGELFFGEGSRLTVL.

This sequence joins TRBV2 and TRBJ2-1; maybe TRBD1 (6 bases). Trimming stripped 2 bases from V and 7 bases from J, with 18 bases between. This CDR3 region has 16 residues. In germline, CDR1 is SNHLY, CDR2 FYNNEI. The CDR3 sequence: CASSETLGGFRNEQFF. The CDR3 DNA is TGTGCCAGCAGTGAAACCCTTGGGGGCTTTCGGAATGAGCAGTTCTTC.

The chain joins TRBV7-3 to TRBJ2-1; D possibly corresponds to TRBD2 (6 bases). The CDR3 totals 16 residues. V was clipped by 1 base and J by 8 bases, with 18 bases between them. CDR1 is SGHTA and CDR2 is FQGTGA in the germline V gene. This CDR3 reads CASSLNSGLPGHEQFF. CDR3 DNA: TGTGCCAGCAGCTTAAATAGTGGACTACCCGGCCATGAGCAGTTCTTC.

The CDR3 nucleotides read TGTGCCAGCTCACCACGGGCCCGGGGATTTTACTACGAGCAGTACTTC. Its protein product is CASSPRARGFYYEQYF. The chain uses TRBV18 and TRBJ2-7; weak D call: TRBD2 (5 bases). CDR3 size: 16 residues. The V end lost 1 base, the J end lost 3 bases, and 16 bases lay between the germline ends. CDR1 and CDR2 (germline): KGHSH, LQKENI. The variable domain in full, completed from reference TRBV18 and TRBJ2-7, reads NAGVMQNPRHLVRRRGQEARLRCSPMKGHSHVYWYRQLPEEGLKFMVYLQKENIIDESGMPKERFSAEFPKEGPSILRIQQVVRGDSAAYFCASSPRARGFYYEQYFGPGTRLTVT.

With regard to this clone: This specimen includes other DNA sequences encoding the same CDR3. The CDR3 sequence is CASSVLAGVGETQYF. Written as DNA, the CDR3 is TGTGCCAGCAGCGTCCTAGCGGGAGTGGGGGAGACCCAGTACTTC. The chain employs TRBV9 and TRBJ2-5, with TRBD2 identical over 10 bases. Germline CDR1 reads SGDLS; CDR2 reads YYNGEE. Trimming removed 2 bases from V and 5 bases from J; junction bases left unmatched: 6. The CDR3 consists of 15 residues.

The chain joins TRBV4-1 to TRBJ2-2, with 8 bases aligning to TRBD1. V lost 7 bases and J lost 0; bases outside the gene matches: 13. CDR3 length: 18 amino acids. CDR1 MGHRA and CDR2 YSYEKL come from the germline V gene. The CDR3 region is CASKPRTGLTTNTGELFF. The CDR3 DNA reads as TGCGCCAGCAAGCCACGGACAGGGCTAACCACGAACACCGGGGAGCTGTTTTTT.

This clone has only one observation. J is TRBJ2-7 and V is TRBV18; a weak D match, TRBD2 (5 bases). V gave up 0 bases and J gave up 0 bases, with 15 bases separating them. Germline V gene data show CDR1 as KGHSH and CDR2 as LQKENI. This CDR3 comprises 17 residues. The CDR3 reads CASSPPNLAQSSYEQYF. The CDR3 DNA reads TGTGCCAGCTCACCACCTAACCTAGCACAGAGCTCCTACGAGCAGTACTTC.

The rearrangement joins TRBV25-1 to TRBJ1-1; D perhaps matches TRBD1 (6 bases). The length of the CDR3 is 13 residues. Germline V gene lookup returns CDR1 MGHDK and CDR2 SYGVNS. V lost 5 bases and J 6 bases, leaving 13 bases between the germline ends. The CDR3 DNA reads TGTGCCAGCAGTAGGGGGGGAGAGGCTGAAGCTTTCTTT. Residues: CASSRGGEAEAFF.

About this clone: Within the sample, other DNA sequences also encode this same CDR3. V usage is TRBV7-2 and J usage is TRBJ2-5, with D possibly being TRBD2 (5 bases). Trimming took 0 bases from V and 5 from J, leaving 7 bases between them. CDR3 length equals 13 residues. Germline V gene data show CDR1 as SGHTA and CDR2 as FQGNSA. As DNA, the CDR3 is TGTGCCAGCAGCTTAGCGCGAGGGGAGACCCAGTACTTC. Its protein product is CASSLARGETQYF.

The chain joins TRBV25-1 to TRBJ2-3; tentatively, D is TRBD2 (6 bases). The germline gives CDR1 MGHDK, CDR2 SYGVNS. CDR3 size: 15 residues. The V end lost 4 bases, the J end lost 0 bases, and 11 bases lay between the germline ends. This CDR3 reads CASSAGGTSTDTQYF. The CDR3 bases are TGTGCCAGCAGTGCCGGCGGGACTAGCACAGATACGCAGTATTTT.

The V and J genes are TRBV5-1 and TRBJ2-5, with D tentatively TRBD2 (6 bases). V was clipped by 7 bases and J by 5 bases, with 18 bases between them. Per the germline V gene, CDR1 is SGHRS and CDR2 is YFSETQ. The CDR3 loop spans 14 amino acids. For the CDR3, the DNA is TGCGCCAGCGACACGACGGGAGTACAGGAGACCCAGTACTTC. Translation gives CASDTTGVQETQYF.

The J gene is TRBJ2-1, the V gene TRBV7-2; 9 bases align to TRBD1. J lost 5 bases, V lost 4 bases, and 12 bases had no gene match. CDR1 is SGHTA and CDR2 is FQGNSA in the germline V gene. The CDR3 has 17 residues. The DNA for the CDR3 is TGTGCCAGCAGCTCCCAAAGTGGGGGACAGGGCAACAATGAGCAGTTCTTC. It is translated as CASSSQSGGQGNNEQFF.

This chain joins TRBV27 and TRBJ2-3; D is perhaps TRBD1 or TRBD2 (5 bases each). V lost 5 bases, J lost 0 bases, and 18 bases lay in between. The CDR3 runs to 17 residues. Germline values: CDR1 MNHEY, CDR2 SMNVEV (reference sequence). The CDR3: CASSAVGEHISTDTQYF. In DNA, the CDR3 is TGTGCCAGCAGTGCCGTGGGGGAGCACATTAGCACAGATACGCAGTATTTT.

CDR3 nucleotide sequence: TGCGCCAGCAGCTTGGCCTCCTATGGTAGCGGGAGCTCCTACGAGCAGTACTTC. Translating it yields CASSLASYGSGSSYEQYF. This chain links TRBV5-1 with TRBJ2-7; 9 nucleotides align to TRBD2. Germline-derived CDR1 and CDR2 are SGHRS and YFSETQ. V lost 0 bases and J lost 0; bases outside the gene matches: 10. CDR3 length: 18 amino acids.

The chain employs TRBV7-2 and TRBJ1-4, with D perhaps TRBD1 (6 bases). CDR3 size: 15 residues. V was trimmed by 5 bases and J by 4 bases, leaving 14 bases between them. Germline CDR1 reads SGHTA; CDR2 reads FQGNSA. For the CDR3, the DNA is TGTGCCAGCAGCCGGACAGCTTCTAATAATGAAAAACTGTTTTTT. Residues: CASSRTASNNEKLFF.

The V and J genes are TRBV7-8 and TRBJ1-1; tentative D call: TRBD1 (5 bases). Germline CDR1 SGHVS, CDR2 FQNEAQ. V was cut by 2 bases and J by 0 bases, with 13 bases left in between. The CDR3 sequence is 16 residues long. This CDR3 is CASSLLTVGLNTEAFF. The CDR3 DNA is TGTGCCAGCAGCTTATTGACAGTGGGATTGAACACTGAAGCTTTCTTT.

J is TRBJ2-1 and V is TRBV15; D call uncertain. Germline values: CDR1 LNHNV, CDR2 YYDKDF (reference sequence). The V end lost 5 bases, the J end lost 12 bases, and 14 bases lay between the germline ends. The CDR3 consists of 12 residues. The CDR3 nucleotides read TGTGCCACCAGCCTCGCCGGCTATAGGCAGTTCTTC. This codes for CATSLAGYRQFF.

This clone was counted a single time. The sample holds other DNA sequences that translate to the same CDR3. The J gene is TRBJ2-3, the V gene TRBV12-5, with no clear D. The germline CDR1 and CDR2 sequences are LGHNT and FRNRAP. Trimming left V 1 base short and J 1 base short, with 3 bases between. The CDR3 is 13 amino acids. In DNA, the CDR3 is TGTGCTAGTGGTTTGGGAGGCACAGATACGCAGTATTTT. Translated: CASGLGGTDTQYF.

The CDR3 nucleotides read TGTGCCTGGAGTGTAAACGTAGGGAGTGAAGCTTTCTTT. Amino acid sequence: CAWSVNVGSEAFF. V and J are TRBV30 and TRBJ1-1; D is uncertain. V lost 0 bases, J lost 7 bases, and 12 bases lay in between. The CDR3 contains 13 residues. Germline values: CDR1 GTSNPN, CDR2 SVGIG (reference sequence).

The chain links TRBV27 to TRBJ2-2; unclear D gene. The germline V and J ends were trimmed by 6 bases and 1 base, with 12 bases remaining between them. Germline V lookup: CDR1 MNHEY, CDR2 SMNVEV (reference sequence). This CDR3 spans 15 amino acids. The CDR3 bases are TGTGCCAGCAGGCCGGGCCAACTGAACACCGGGGAGCTGTTTTTT. Protein sequence: CASRPGQLNTGELFF.

This rearrangement joins TRBV29-1 to TRBJ2-3, with D tentatively TRBD1 (5 bases). The CDR3 is 14 amino acids. The V gene's germline CDR1 is SQVTM and CDR2 ANQGSEA. Trimming took off 3 bases at V and 3 bases at J, with 13 bases between the two ends. The CDR3 nucleotides read TGCAGCGTTGATTTGCAGGGTGGAACAGATACGCAGTATTTT. This sequence encodes CSVDLQGGTDTQYF.

The gene calls are TRBV7-8 and TRBJ1-2; TRBD1 matches 9 bases. The CDR3 covers 18 residues. V gave up 2 bases and J gave up 5 bases; unmatched junction bases: 15. In germline, CDR1 is SGHVS, CDR2 FQNEAQ. For the CDR3, the DNA is TGTGCCAGCAGCTTACTGACGACCGGGACAGGGTCCTATTATGGCTACACCTTC. Translated, it gives CASSLLTTGTGSYYGYTF.

The chain recombines TRBV30 with TRBJ2-7; 9 bases line up with TRBD1. This CDR3 is built from 14 residues. The ends lost 1 base at V and 3 bases at J; junction bases unmatched: 4. Germline V gives CDR1 GTSNPN, CDR2 SVGIG (reference sequence). The CDR3 spells CAWSGQTGGYEQYF. The CDR3 bases are TGTGCCTGGAGTGGCCAGACAGGGGGCTACGAGCAGTACTTC.

The chain is built from TRBV6-5 and TRBJ1-1, with D tentatively TRBD1 (6 bases). V lost 0 bases and J lost 6, with 11 bases in between. Germline V gene data show CDR1 as MNHEY and CDR2 as SVGAGI. This CDR3 spans 14 amino acids. The CDR3 loop is CASSYSGGVPEAFF. DNA of the CDR3: TGTGCCAGCAGTTACTCGGGGGGCGTCCCTGAAGCTTTCTTT.

The chain employs TRBV6-1 and TRBJ2-3; TRBD1 matches at 8 bases. The length of the CDR3 is 14 residues. The germline V gene has CDR1 MNHNS and CDR2 SASEGT. V gave up 4 bases and J gave up 4 bases; unmatched junction bases: 4. CDR3 nucleotide sequence: TGTGCCAGCAGTGTACAGGGGGTTTCAGATACGCAGTATTTT. Protein product: CASSVQGVSDTQYF.

This chain joins TRBV5-5 and TRBJ1-4, with TRBD1 matching over 7 bases. The V and J ends lost 4 bases and 3 bases, in that order; junction bases with no gene match: 9. The CDR3 spans 16 residues. Germline-derived CDR1 and CDR2 are SGHKS and YYEKEE (reference sequence). CDR3 amino acids: CASSARRDSSNEKLFF. The CDR3 DNA follows: TGTGCCAGCAGCGCAAGAAGGGACAGCTCTAATGAAAAACTGTTTTTT.

V usage is TRBV4-1 and J usage is TRBJ2-1, with D possibly TRBD2 on 5 matching bases. CDR3 length: 13 amino acids. V gave up 4 bases and J gave up 9 bases, with 13 bases separating them. Germline assignment: CDR1 MGHRA and CDR2 YSYEKL. The CDR3 nucleotides read TGCGCCAGCAGCCCAAGCGGAATCAGTGAGCAGTTCTTC. Its protein is CASSPSGISEQFF.

The rearrangement links TRBV6-5 to TRBJ1-5; no clear D. Germline V gene lookup returns CDR1 MNHEY and CDR2 SVGAGI. This CDR3 contains 13 residues. The V end was cut by 5 bases, the J end by 0 bases, with 5 bases between. This chain's CDR3 is CASSLVSNQPQHF. As DNA, the CDR3 is TGTGCCAGCAGTCTAGTTAGCAATCAGCCCCAGCATTTT.